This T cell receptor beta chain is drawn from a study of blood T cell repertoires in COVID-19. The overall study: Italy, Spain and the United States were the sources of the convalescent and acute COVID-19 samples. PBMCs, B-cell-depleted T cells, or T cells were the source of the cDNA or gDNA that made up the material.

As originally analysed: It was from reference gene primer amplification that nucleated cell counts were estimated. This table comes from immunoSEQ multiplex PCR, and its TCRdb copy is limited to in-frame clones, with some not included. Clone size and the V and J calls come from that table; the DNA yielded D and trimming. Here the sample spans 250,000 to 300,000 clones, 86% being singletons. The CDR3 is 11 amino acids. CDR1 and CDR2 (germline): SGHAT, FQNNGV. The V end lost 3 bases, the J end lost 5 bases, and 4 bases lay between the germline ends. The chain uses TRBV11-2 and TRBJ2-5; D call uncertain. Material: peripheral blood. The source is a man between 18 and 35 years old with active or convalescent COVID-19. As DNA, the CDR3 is TGTGCCAGCAGCTTCATGGAGACCCAGTACTTC. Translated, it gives CASSFMETQYF.